This T cell receptor (beta chain) was identified in a study of cytomegalovirus exposure and HLA in healthy donors. The wider study: Earlier, 117 million unique TCR beta sequences were recovered from 200 million or so T cells by an analysis. Study-level points and caveats: For cytomegalovirus status, the classifier reportedly gave diagnoses with high specificity and sensitivity.

In regard to this clone: Antigen unknown.

At sampling all donors were nominally healthy, likely with unrecorded immune exposures. This CDR3 has 14 residues. Germline CDR1 is MNHEY and CDR2 is SVGAGI. V dropped 5 bases and J dropped 1 base, with 11 bases sitting between them. Primers included in the PCR were 60 Vbeta and 13 Jbeta primers. Method: immunoSEQ multiplex PCR; TCRdb's copy keeps in-frame clones and lacks some. The sample consists of roughly 100,000 clones, around 79% of them appearing once. The chain is built from TRBV6-5 and TRBJ1-1, with TRBD1 as a possible D gene (5 bases). The clonotype comes from a man aged 55-75 years in good health and CMV-seronegative. The sequenced material came from PBMCs. The CDR3 DNA reads as TGTGCCAGCAGTAAGCCCACAGGGAACACTGAAGCTTTCTTT. The encoded protein is CASSKPTGNTEAFF.